This is a list of T cell receptor beta chains from one sample in a study of T cell responses to AZD1222 COVID-19 vaccine. Measured with immunoSEQ multiplex PCR; TCRdb has only the in-frame clones, and not every one. In the table there are approximately 89,000 clones, approximately 90% of which are singletons. The specimen comprised peripheral blood, sampled on day 0 of MenACWY control vaccination. The source of these receptors is an adult in good health. CDR3s include the opening cysteine and the closing phenylalanine or tryptophan. Fields, in order: CDR3 length, clone size, D gene, V gene, J gene, CDR3 protein, CDR3 DNA. D genes are given only for firm matches. Where a row states a size, it is once, few, many or the class of an expanded clone; other rows omit it.

14,NA,NA,TRBV19,TRBJ2-1,CASLSGDGDNEQFF,TGTGCCAGTTTGAGTGGGGATGGGGACAATGAGCAGTTCTTC
17,NA,NA,TRBV27,TRBJ1-1,CASRRGGGFLMNTEAFF,TGTGCCAGCAGAAGGGGAGGGGGATTTCTTATGAACACTGAAGCTTTCTTT
17,NA,NA,TRBV6-2/TRBV6-3,TRBJ2-2,CASSYPLGRGEPGELFF,TGTGCCAGCAGTTACCCCTTGGGCAGGGGGGAACCCGGGGAGCTGTTTTTT
12,NA,NA,TRBV6-5,TRBJ1-6,CASRLRESPLHF,TGTGCCAGCAGGCTCCGGGAATCACCCCTCCACTTT
8,few,NA,TRBV1,TRBJ1-1,CTASWAFF,TGCACCGCAAGTTGGGCTTTCTTT
18,NA,TRBD1,TRBV5-1,TRBJ1-6,CASSLTLGQGAKNSPLHF,TGCGCCAGCAGCTTGACTCTAGGACAGGGGGCGAAGAATTCACCCCTCCACTTT
18,NA,TRBD1,TRBV27,TRBJ1-1,CASSFMSGTGLVGTEAFF,TGTGCCAGCAGTTTTATGTCCGGGACAGGGCTTGTCGGCACTGAAGCTTTCTTT
16,NA,NA,TRBV4-1,TRBJ2-2,CASSQETGLPTGELFF,TGCGCCAGCAGCCAAGAAACCGGACTTCCTACCGGGGAGCTGTTTTTT
14,NA,NA,TRBV6-5,TRBJ1-1,CASSYSISAWEAFF,TGTGCCAGCAGTTACTCGATTAGCGCCTGGGAAGCTTTCTTT
13,once,NA,TRBV6-5,TRBJ2-3,CASRRSFSDTQYF,TGTGCCTCCCGGCGGAGCTTCTCAGATACGCAGTATTTT
12,NA,NA,TRBV7-9,TRBJ1-2,CASSLGIKGYTF,TGTGCCAGCAGCTTAGGTATTAAGGGCTACACCTTC
16,NA,NA,TRBV24-1,TRBJ2-1,CATSDSTGSSYNEQFF,TGTGCCACCAGTGATTCAACGGGGAGCTCCTACAATGAGCAGTTCTTC
16,NA,TRBD1,TRBV28,TRBJ1-1,CASSSNRGKMNTEAFF,TGTGCCAGCAGCTCTAACAGGGGGAAGATGAACACTGAAGCTTTCTTT
11,NA,NA,TRBV9,TRBJ2-1,CASSVESEQFF,TGTGCCAGCAGCGTAGAGTCGGAGCAGTTCTTC
15,once,NA,TRBV10-3,TRBJ2-7,CAISPRTGDSYEQYF,TGTGCCATCAGCCCGCGCACTGGCGACTCCTACGAGCAGTACTTC
15,NA,TRBD1,TRBV19,TRBJ1-5,CASSAGTGKFQPQHF,TGTGCCAGTAGTGCCGGGACAGGAAAATTTCAGCCCCAGCATTTT
12,NA,NA,TRBV25-1,TRBJ1-2,CASREPNYGYTF,TGTGCCAGCAGGGAACCCAACTATGGCTACACCTTC
12,NA,NA,TRBV27,TRBJ2-7,CATRDSSYEQYF,TGTGCCACTCGGGATAGCTCCTACGAGCAGTACTTC
11,NA,NA,TRBV10-2,TRBJ2-1,CASSESGVRFF,TGCGCCAGCAGTGAGTCTGGGGTTCGGTTCTTC
14,NA,NA,TRBV28,TRBJ2-5,CASSPPTQGVTQYF,TGTGCCAGCAGCCCGCCCACACAGGGTGTGACCCAGTACTTC
17,once,TRBD2,TRBV19,TRBJ2-3,CASSIVGTSGGQDTQYF,TGTGCCAGTAGTATTGTTGGGACTAGCGGGGGGCAAGATACGCAGTATTTT
13,NA,NA,TRBV29-1,TRBJ2-5,CSFRSSGAETQYF,TGCAGCTTTAGAAGTTCAGGGGCAGAGACCCAGTACTTC
15,few,TRBD1,TRBV2,TRBJ1-6,CASRGTAIGNSPLHF,TGTGCCAGCAGGGGGACAGCCATTGGGAATTCACCCCTCCACTTT
13,NA,NA,TRBV18,TRBJ1-5,CASSPQGNQPQHF,TGTGCCAGCTCACCACAGGGGAATCAGCCCCAGCATTTT
12,NA,NA,TRBV4-3,TRBJ2-3,CASSQGGNTQYF,TGCGCCAGCAGCCAAGGAGGAAATACGCAGTATTTT
13,NA,NA,TRBV20-1,TRBJ1-2,CSASVPENYGYTF,TGCAGTGCTAGTGTTCCAGAGAACTATGGCTACACCTTC
12,NA,TRBD1,TRBV30,TRBJ1-3,CAWDSGGVAIYF,TGTGCCTGGGACTCAGGGGGAGTAGCCATATATTTT
13,NA,TRBD1,TRBV28,TRBJ1-4,CASSPTGTGKLFF,TGTGCCAGCAGCCCGACAGGGACCGGCAAACTGTTTTTT
14,NA,TRBD1,TRBV28,TRBJ2-7,CASSPGTGTYEQYF,TGTGCCAGCAGTCCCGGGACAGGGACCTACGAGCAGTACTTC
14,NA,TRBD1,TRBV6-5,TRBJ1-2,CASSYTGQPRGYTF,TGTGCCAGCAGTTACACGGGACAGCCCCGGGGCTACACCTTC
16,NA,TRBD2,TRBV19,TRBJ2-1,CASSTSSGRDYNEQFF,TGTGCCAGTAGTACCTCTAGCGGGAGGGACTACAATGAGCAGTTCTTC
14,NA,NA,TRBV19,TRBJ2-7,CASSYDPRLDEQYF,TGTGCCAGTAGTTACGACCCCCGCTTGGACGAGCAGTACTTC
14,NA,NA,TRBV7-2,TRBJ1-4,CASKLEWARGKLFF,TGTGCCAGCAAACTGGAGTGGGCAAGGGGAAAACTGTTTTTT
13,NA,NA,TRBV24-1,TRBJ1-1,CATSDSGRPEAFF,TGTGCCACCAGTGATTCCGGACGGCCTGAAGCTTTCTTT
13,NA,TRBD2,TRBV7-9,TRBJ2-3,CASAGRGTDTQYF,TGTGCCAGCGCCGGGAGGGGAACAGATACGCAGTATTTT
15,NA,NA,TRBV3-1/TRBV3-2,TRBJ1-1,CASGLQGPMNTEAFF,TGTGCCAGCGGATTACAGGGCCCCATGAACACTGAAGCTTTCTTT
13,once,NA,TRBV7-3,TRBJ2-7,CASSQTLGYEQYF,TGTGCCAGCAGCCAAACACTGGGGTACGAGCAGTACTTC
15,NA,NA,TRBV9,TRBJ1-1,CASTILRDLGTEAFF,TGTGCCAGCACCATTCTCCGGGACCTAGGAACTGAAGCTTTCTTT
14,NA,TRBD1,TRBV6-5,TRBJ1-5,CASRDRDLSQPQHF,TGTGCCAGCAGGGACAGGGACCTTAGCCAGCCCCAGCATTTT
14,NA,NA,TRBV5-8,TRBJ1-6,CASSFDRRDSPLHF,TGTGCCAGCAGCTTTGATAGGAGAGATTCACCCCTCCACTTT
15,NA,TRBD1,TRBV6-5,TRBJ1-2,CASKESGGQSYGYTF,TGTGCCAGCAAAGAATCAGGGGGACAGAGTTATGGCTACACCTTC
16,NA,NA,TRBV5-5,TRBJ2-1,CASSLLPGTSYNEQFF,TGTGCCAGCAGCTTGTTACCGGGGACCTCCTACAATGAGCAGTTCTTC
13,once,NA,TRBV5-6,TRBJ2-5,CASSTGTLGTQYF,TGTGCCAGCAGCACCGGGACCTTGGGGACCCAGTACTTC
13,NA,NA,TRBV18,TRBJ1-1,CASSPQEGAEAFF,TGTGCCAGCTCACCACAGGAGGGGGCTGAAGCTTTCTTT
15,NA,NA,TRBV24-1,TRBJ2-5,CATSDFTEPQETQYF,TGTGCCACCAGTGATTTTACAGAGCCCCAAGAGACCCAGTACTTC
13,NA,TRBD2,TRBV29-1,TRBJ2-1,CSLVGGLAGDQFF,TGCAGCCTGGTTGGGGGACTAGCGGGGGATCAGTTCTTC
14,NA,NA,TRBV28,TRBJ1-6,CASSFSGRNSPLHF,TGTGCCAGCAGTTTTTCAGGCCGGAATTCACCCCTCCACTTT
14,once,NA,TRBV5-6,TRBJ2-7,CASSALGPYEHWYF,TGTGCCAGCAGTGCCTTAGGGCCCTACGAGCATTGGTACTTC
15,NA,TRBD1,TRBV6-5,TRBJ1-1,CASKVDRGGNTEAFF,TGTGCCAGCAAGGTCGACAGGGGAGGGAACACTGAAGCTTTCTTT
13,NA,NA,TRBV7-9,TRBJ1-1,CASSSIGVFEAFF,TGTGCCAGCAGCTCTATAGGGGTATTCGAAGCTTTCTTT
10,NA,TRBD1,TRBV28,TRBJ1-1,CASIQGEAFF,TGTGCCAGCATTCAGGGGGAGGCTTTCTTT
13,NA,NA,TRBV28,TRBJ1-2,CASSPLKADGYTF,TGTGCCAGCAGCCCCCTCAAGGCGGATGGCTACACCTTC
16,NA,TRBD2,TRBV27,TRBJ2-5,CASSFVVAGGWETQYF,TGTGCCAGCAGTTTCGTGGTAGCGGGAGGTTGGGAGACCCAGTACTTC
13,once,NA,TRBV7-2,TRBJ1-1,CASSLLSQSEAFF,TGTGCCAGCAGCTTACTCTCCCAATCAGAAGCTTTCTTT
14,NA,NA,TRBV6-5,TRBJ2-7,CASRTPASSYEQYF,TGTGCCAGCAGGACCCCCGCCAGCTCCTACGAGCAGTACTTC